This T cell receptor (beta chain) was recorded in a study of shared clonotypes between healthy human individuals (dated by TCRdb to the early 2020s). Some background on the complete study: The cohort included a few men and a couple of women between 18 and 49 years of age. Per donor, three plates each were used for CD4 naive and CD4 memory, two for CD8 naive, and one for CD8 memory. Blood TCR repertoires of a handful of healthy adults were deeply sequenced to estimate repertoire size and the extent of clonotype sharing between individuals. Different laboratories and diverse techniques were used to prepare libraries and sequence TCR repertoires, to increase sequencing depth and limit assay-specific biases. Each donor's leukapheresis produced roughly between roughly 0.94 and 9.5 billion PBMCs.

This clone was found once. Its antigen remains unidentified. One end of the junction varies from germline; a read error may be responsible. For the CD8 naive samples, CD45RO-negative cells were positively selected for CCR7, yielding a CD45RA+CCR7+ population from which TemRA cells were excluded. The donors were healthy, HIV-negative adults with no recently reported acute infections or vaccinations. Every donor was a Caucasian adult residing in Nashville, Tennessee, USA. Blood was collected by leukapheresis, and PBMCs were isolated by Ficoll-Histopaque density gradient centrifugation and then cryopreserved in liquid nitrogen vapor phase. Analytical flow cytometry was used to check the purity and quantity of every magnetically sorted T cell population. Genomic DNA was isolated from every sorted fraction and measured by UV absorbance on a Nanodrop 2000c. Using the deep immunoSEQ assay, multiplex PCR amplified TCR CDR3 regions from genomic DNA. Genomic DNA extracted from each cell subset was distributed evenly over all wells of several immunoSEQ 96-well plates, and each plate served as one replicate. For sorted subsets, roughly 200 ng genomic DNA, equal to 30,000 or so T cell genomes, was loaded into each replicate PCR. Purified libraries were quantified with a Qubit 3.0 fluorometer, sized on a Bioanalyzer 2100, and re-quantified with the KAPA Library Quantification kit. A separate single-read 150-cycle Illumina NextSeq 550 flow cell was used to sequence each immunoSEQ 96-well plate. Per the source publication's procedure: Because only junctional sequences without quality scores were contained in the immunoSEQ output, filtering matching that applied to full-length reads could not be performed. To assign V/J genes and CDR3, sequences were annotated against IMGT germline references using PyIR, a Python wrapper for IgBLAST v1.9. Reads with weak V/J assignments (E-value above 1e-6), missing CDR3, stop codons, out-of-frame junctions, or ambiguous translated residues were removed. V3J clonotypes were defined as sequences sharing an identical inferred V gene, J gene, and CDR3 amino acid sequence. Percentage overlap between repertoires was calculated by dividing the number of shared unique clonotypes by the size of the smaller repertoire. RTK rarefaction, the Chao1 estimator, and Recon v2.1 estimates of unobserved clonotypes were used to assess repertoire richness. Generation probabilities were computed with OLGA for all TCRbeta clonotypes obtained by the gDNA method from a handful of donors. TCRdb limited this immuneACCESS table to in-frame rearrangements with V and J called. A share of clones is missing; checked studies link under half to unresolved V genes, and the rest is unexplained. The DNA was the basis for D and trimming; V, J and clone size are from that table. The sample table shows about 2 million clones, and around 96% are seen once. Of the sample, 0.9% to 1.3% is held by the ten largest clones.

The research as a whole found: Because the study included a small number of donors, the genetic and exposure-history diversity represented was limited. Sampling was restricted to blood, and TCR repertoires in tissue are likely to differ from TCR repertoires in blood. Even with the large sequencing depth, rarefaction of the sorted-subset datasets indicated that sequencing was incomplete. Naive subsets generally had larger estimated clonotype richness than memory subsets. Pairwise subsampling led to the expectation that sequencing depth would affect the degree of clonotype sharing among donors. Higher generation probabilities were observed for clonotypes shared by all four sorted-subset donors than for non-shared clonotypes. When several donors were compared, the shared fraction of clonotypes was about 5.2% for naive CD4, 3.5% to 4% for naive CD8, 2.3% for memory CD4, and less than 0.5% for memory CD8.

Sample: naive CD8+ T cells sorted from blood. The cell subset or site tag for this specimen amounts to: CD45RA+CCR7+. This clonotype was sampled from a man between 18 and 35 years old in good health.

The DNA sequence is TGCGCCAGCAGCCCGACCGACGTAGGGTCGGACTACGAGCAGCACTTC. It specifies CASSPTDVGSDYEQHF. The chain uses TRBV4-1 and TRBJ2-7; matching of 6 bases hints at TRBD2 as the D gene. CDR1 is given as MGHRA and CDR2 as YSYEKL, both from the germline V gene. The CDR3 holds 16 amino acids from the cysteine to the phenylalanine. The kept DNA is CDR3 alone, 48 bases in frame from the first base.